The 26 T cell receptor delta chains below were found in one sample sequenced in a study of gamma-delta T cells after stem cell transplantation. TCRdb re-processed the RT-PCR reads via CATT. Among some 1,400 delta-chain clones, 1.6% were seen once, and the ten largest hold less than 45%. The sequencing input was gamma-delta T cells. All receptors derive from a human donor. It is not recorded whose cells these are; they may come from a transplant donor.

Details on this clone: The protein TCRdb gives is from a much larger clone and does not agree with this DNA's translation at residue 8, likely a read error; the protein shown here comes from the DNA. The chain employs TRDV2 and TRDJ1; D perhaps matches TRDD3 (6 bases). Germline CDR1 reads GEAIGNYY; CDR2 reads EKD. The CDR3 totals 19 residues. V gave up 4 bases and J gave up 2 bases, with 28 bases separating them. CDR3 sequence: CACEALRGGGPSITDKLIF. Written as DNA, the CDR3 is TGTGCCTGTGAAGCCCTACGAGGCGGGGGACCCTCGATAACCGATAAACTCATCTTT.

This clone is large within its sample. The identical CDR3 is also encoded by other nucleotide sequences in the sample. V usage is TRDV1 and J usage is TRDJ1; maybe TRDD3 (6 bases). With 1 base removed from V and 2 bases from J, the gap between germline ends came to 32 bases. The CDR3 is 22 amino acids. Germline V gives CDR1 TSWWSYY, CDR2 QGS. The CDR3: CALGERRSVVYWETLRTDKLIF. In DNA, the CDR3 is TGTGCTCTTGGGGAACGGAGATCTGTAGTGTACTGGGAAACACTAAGAACCGATAAACTCATCTTT.

In regard to this clone: A single base separates this from a much larger clone, so it may be a read error. Within the sample, other DNA sequences also encode this same CDR3. This chain connects TRDV3 to TRDJ1; TRDD3 matches 11 bases. The CDR3 length is 18 residues. CDR1 and CDR2 from the germline V gene are TVYSNPD and GDNSRS (reference sequence). CDR3 bases: TGTGCCTTTACCCTGACCGCCGCTGGGGGATACAGTACCGATAAACTTATCTTT. Translated, it gives CAFTLTAAGGYSTDKLIF.

As to this clone: The protein in TCRdb stems from a much larger clone and differs at residue 11 from this DNA's translation, likely a read error; here the protein is translated from the DNA. The chain carries TRDV1 and TRDJ3; 7 nucleotides line up with TRDD3. Germline-derived CDR1 and CDR2 are TSWWSYY and QGS. Trimming at V came to 4 bases and at J to 0 bases, leaving 24 bases not matched to a gene. CDR3 length: 24 amino acids. The CDR3 reads CALGALVSTLAGGLSSWDTRQMFF. The CDR3 nucleotides read TGTGCTCTTGGGGCCCTAGTATCTACACTTGCTGGGGGTCTTAGCTCCTGGGACACCCGACAGATGTTTTTC.

Of note for this clone: Translating this DNA gives a protein that differs at residue 4 from the TCRdb one, which belongs to a much larger clone; a read error is likely, and the protein shown is this translation. The chain couples TRDV2 to TRDJ1; 11 positions agree with TRDD3. The CDR3 sequence is 22 residues long. Trimming took 5 bases from V and 0 from J; bases not matched to a gene: 25. Germline V gives CDR1 GEAIGNYY, CDR2 EKD. The DNA of the CDR3 is TGTGCCTGTGCCACGAATAGTTTCCTACGTTGGGGGATACGCCCGTACACCGATAAACTCATCTTT. Encoded protein: CACATNSFLRWGIRPYTDKLIF.

At least ten counts were recorded for this clone. This likely came from a read error, as a far larger clone is one base away. The J gene is TRDJ1, the V gene TRDV3; 9 nucleotides match TRDD3. The germline CDR1 and CDR2 sequences are TVYSNPD and GDNSRS (reference sequence). The trim removed 1 base at V and 6 bases at J, leaving 24 bases unmatched. This CDR3 comprises 19 residues. Written as DNA, the CDR3 is TGTGCCTTTAATTGTCCCCCACCCTGGGGGATCCGACGTGAGTATAAACTCATCTTT. It encodes CAFNCPPPWGIRREYKLIF.

This clone was seen a few times. Just one base apart from a much larger clone, this may be a read error. Distinct nucleotide sequences in the sample also encode this CDR3. The rearrangement joins TRDV1 to TRDJ1, with 13 bases fitting TRDD3. The CDR3 loop spans 19 amino acids. CDR1 is TSWWSYY and CDR2 is QGS in the germline V gene. The CDR3 loop reads CALGASLPSPHWGIRKLIF. In DNA, the CDR3 is TGCGCTCTTGGGGCCAGTCTACCTTCTCCGCACTGGGGGATACGAAAACTCATCTTT.

The chain has TRDV2 and TRDJ1; TRDD3 matches at 11 bases. Trimming at V came to 1 base and at J to 0 bases, leaving 24 bases not matched to a gene. This CDR3 comprises 23 residues. Germline CDR1 is GEAIGNYY and CDR2 is EKD. CDR3 sequence: CACDTNSFLRWGIREEHTDKLIF. CDR3 coding DNA: TGTGCCTGTGACACGAATAGTTTCCTACGTTGGGGGATACGCGAGGAGCACACCGATAAACTCATCTTT.

This clone was seen ten or more times. With only one base between it and a far larger clone, this is likely a read error. This CDR3 is also generated by other DNA sequences in the sample. The V and J genes are TRDV1 and TRDJ1, with TRDD3 as a possible D gene (8 bases). Between the trimmed V and J ends, which lost 2 bases and 0 bases, there was a span of 37 bases. The CDR3 loop spans 24 amino acids. Germline CDR1 reads TSWWSYY; CDR2 reads QGS. CDR3 loop: CALGERRSSRSFLTGGKYTDKLIF. CDR3 bases: TGTGCTCTTGGGGAAAGGCGTTCCTCACGGTCCTTCCTTACTGGGGGGAAGTACACCGATAAACTCATCTTT.

By sample fraction, this clone is large. Other DNA sequences from this sample encode an identical CDR3 as well. The chain carries TRDV2 and TRDJ3; 7 bases agree with TRDD3. Germline CDR1 reads GEAIGNYY; CDR2 reads EKD. V trimming: 0 bases; J trimming: 1 base; junction bases outside the gene matches: 26. CDR3 length equals 25 residues. CDR3 region: CACDTVSGWGTPLRLSSWDTRQMFF. The CDR3 nucleotides read TGTGCCTGTGACACCGTGAGTGGATGGGGGACCCCGCTTCGTTTATCGTCCTGGGACACCCGACAGATGTTTTTC.

Comments on this clone: TCRdb lists the protein of a much larger clone for this DNA, which differs at residue 3, so this is likely a read error; the protein given here is translated from the DNA itself. V usage is TRDV1 and J usage is TRDJ4, with D tentatively TRDD2 or TRDD3 (6 bases each). Germline values: CDR1 TSWWSYY, CDR2 QGS. CDR3 size: 19 residues. The CDR3 reads CAPGEFRRPSPAGGLPLIF. As DNA, the CDR3 is TGTGCTCCTGGGGAATTCCGACGGCCTTCCCCGGCCGGGGGACTACCCCTGATCTTT.

Worth noting for this clone: A read error is likely here: a far larger clone is one base away. Other DNA sequences within the sample encode an identical CDR3. The J gene is TRDJ1, the V gene TRDV2, with a weak D call TRDD3 (6 bases). Germline assignment: CDR1 GEAIGNYY and CDR2 EKD. CDR3 length: 21 amino acids. V was shortened by 0 bases and J by 0 bases, with 28 bases between the two germline ends. The CDR3 is CACDTGLGMMRAADNTDKLIF. The CDR3 nucleotides are TGTGCCTGTGACACCGGACTGGGAATGATGCGGGCAGCGGATAACACCGATAAACTCATCTTT.

About this clone itself: This DNA's translation and the protein TCRdb lists, from a much larger clone, do not match at residue 15, likely due to a read error; the protein shown is translated from the DNA. The CDR3 sequence is CALGEEWGFRMYTDELIF. The CDR3 nucleotides read TGTGCTCTTGGGGAAGAATGGGGGTTTCGAATGTACACCGATGAACTCATCTTT. This chain connects TRDV1 to TRDJ1; weak D call: TRDD3 (6 bases). Germline V lookup: CDR1 TSWWSYY, CDR2 QGS. The CDR3 is made up of 18 amino acids.

This clone was found a few times. This likely traces to a read error, being one base from a far larger clone. This chain joins TRDV2 and TRDJ3; D is possibly TRDD3 (6 bases). The CDR3 has 25 residues. Germline CDR1 is GEAIGNYY and CDR2 is EKD. Trimming left V 0 bases short and J 1 base short, with 33 bases between. The CDR3 reads CACDTVSGWGAPLRLSSWDTRQMFF. Written as DNA, the CDR3 is TGTGCCTGTGACACCGTGAGTGGATGGGGGGCCCCGCTTCGTTTATCGTCCTGGGACACCCGACAGATGTTTTTC.

Comment on this clone: The protein in TCRdb stems from a much larger clone and differs at residue 13 from this DNA's translation, likely a read error; here the protein is translated from the DNA. The V and J genes are TRDV1 and TRDJ1; D is perhaps TRDD3 (5 bases). The CDR3 spans 20 residues. The germline V gene encodes CDR1 TSWWSYY and CDR2 QGS. V lost 4 bases and J lost 0, with 27 bases in between. In DNA form, the CDR3 reads TGTGCTCTTGGGGCCCTGAACGGGATGCCTTGGGCCCTGAACACCGATAAACTCATCTTT. Amino acid sequence: CALGALNGMPWALNTDKLIF.

This clone was observed a few times. A much larger clone lies one base from this, so it may be a read error. The same CDR3 arises from other DNA sequences in this sample as well. CDR3 protein: CALGELSPTFLLLVLGDTINTDKLIF. Written as DNA, the CDR3 is TGCGCTCTTGGGGAACTAAGTCCCACCTTCCTACTCCTGGTACTGGGGGATACGATTAACACCGATAAACTCATCTTT. The V and J genes are TRDV1 and TRDJ1; TRDD3 aligns across 13 bases. Germline V gives CDR1 TSWWSYY, CDR2 QGS. This CDR3 is built from 26 residues.

As regards this clone: A far larger clone is one nucleotide away, so this likely arose from a read error. Different DNA sequences within this sample yield the same CDR3. The J gene is TRDJ1, the V gene TRDV2; no reliable D call. Per germline, CDR1 GEAIGNYY and CDR2 EKD. The CDR3 consists of 14 residues. CDR3 DNA sequence: TGTGCCTGTGACACCGCCCCCACCACCGATAAGCTCATCTTT. Its translation: CACDTAPTTDKLIF.

This clone was counted only a few times. The TCRdb record carries a much larger clone's protein, which differs from this DNA's translation at residue 6; a read error is the likely cause, and the protein listed here is the DNA translation. This rearrangement joins TRDV2 to TRDJ1, with 11 nucleotides matching TRDD3. CDR3 length: 22 amino acids. Germline values: CDR1 GEAIGNYY, CDR2 EKD. V lost 1 base to trimming and J lost 0 bases; unmatched junction nucleotides: 21. CDR3 sequence (DNA): TGTGCCTGTGACACGAGTAGTTTCCTACGTTGGGGGATACGCCCGTACACCGATAAACTCATCTTT. It yields the protein CACDTSSFLRWGIRPYTDKLIF.

This clone was recorded a few times. For this DNA, TCRdb reports the protein of a much larger clone, which diverges at residue 13, most likely from a read error; the protein presented here is translated directly from the DNA. This chain links TRDV1 with TRDJ1; 11 bases fit TRDD3. This CDR3 is 17 amino acids long. Germline CDR1 and CDR2: TSWWSYY and QGS. The CDR3 nucleotides are TGTGCTCTTGGGTCGGGCTGGGGGATACTGTACACCAATAAACTCATCTTT. It codes for CALGSGWGILYTNKLIF.

Comments on this clone: Only one base separates this from a far larger clonotype, so it likely reflects a read error. Other nucleotide sequences from this sample produce the same CDR3. The CDR3: CACDRLPRGSTDKLIF. As DNA, the CDR3 is TGTGCCTGCGACAGGCTACCTCGTGGTTCCACCGATAAACTCATCTTT. This sequence joins TRDV2 and TRDJ1; D unclear. The CDR3 extends over 16 amino acids. Germline CDR1 is GEAIGNYY and CDR2 is EKD.

This clone showed up just a few times. A far larger clone differs by one base, so this is likely a read error. The V gene is TRDV2, the J gene TRDJ1; tentatively, D is TRDD3 (5 bases). Germline V CDR1 and CDR2: GEAIGNYY, EKD. The CDR3 is 17 residues long. The CDR3 spells CARDTAWARRTTDKLIF. As DNA, the CDR3 is TGTGCCCGTGACACCGCCTGGGCCCGACGGACCACCGATAAACTCATCTTT.

On this clone itself: The protein recorded in TCRdb matches a much larger clone and deviates from this DNA's translation at residue 15, suggesting a read error; the protein here is obtained by translating the DNA. The V call is TRDV2, the J call TRDJ1; 8 nucleotides agree with TRDD3. The V gene's germline CDR1 is GEAIGNYY and CDR2 EKD. This CDR3 region has 17 residues. CDR3 region: CACDPTGDTPYTDKHIF. The CDR3 region has the DNA TGTGCCTGTGACCCCACTGGGGATACCCCTTACACCGATAAACACATCTTT.

Comment on this clone: Just one base apart from a much larger clone, this may be a read error. This chain links TRDV1 with TRDJ1; 13 nucleotides agree with TRDD3. The CDR3 has 21 residues. The germline gives CDR1 TSWWSYY, CDR2 QGS. The CDR3 DNA follows: TGTGCTCTTGCTCCTATTCCCCGGAGCCGGTACTGGGGGATACGCGGGGATAAACTCACCTTT. This gives the protein CALAPIPRSRYWGIRGDKLTF.

This clone was counted a few times. This likely stems from a read error, as it lies one base from a far larger clone. V usage is TRDV1 and J usage is TRDJ1; TRDD3 agrees at 9 bases. CDR3 size: 24 residues. Germline assignment: CDR1 TSWWSYY and CDR2 QGS. Losses at the gene ends were 2 bases for V and 0 bases for J; bases not matched to a gene: 28. CDR3 DNA: TGTGCTCTTGGGGAAAGGCGTTCCCCACGGTCCTTCCTTACTGGGGGAAAGTACACCGATAAACTCATCTTT. Protein: CALGERRSPRSFLTGGKYTDKLIF.

This clone is labeled as medium-sized. A far larger clone is just one base off, so this is likely a read error. Other DNA sequences of this sample code for an identical CDR3. The chain has TRDV3 and TRDJ1; TRDD3 aligns across 9 bases. Germline values: CDR1 TVYSNPD, CDR2 GDNSRS (reference sequence). V dropped 1 base and J dropped 6; count of bases not matched to a gene: 24. The CDR3 spans 19 residues. The CDR3 DNA reads as TGTGCCTTTAATTGTCCCCTACCCTGGGGGATCCGGCGTGAGTATAAACTCATCTTT. Translation gives CAFNCPLPWGIRREYKLIF. The variable domain in full, with the rest retrieved from reference TRDV3 and TRDJ1, is CDKVTQSSPDQTVASGSEVVLLCTYDTVYSNPDLFWYRIRPDYSFQFVFYGDNSRSEGADFTQGRFSVKHILTQKAFHLVISPVRTEDSATYYCAFNCPLPWGIRREYKLIFGKGTRVTVEP.

This clone was observed many times. A far bigger clonotype differs at one base, so this is likely a read error. CDR3 in amino acids: CACDTLGAPGTDKLIF. CDR3 bases: TGTGCCTGTGACACGCTGGGGGCCCCGGGCACCGATAAACTCATCTTT. The rearrangement links TRDV2 to TRDJ1; 7 positions agree with TRDD3. Per germline, CDR1 GEAIGNYY and CDR2 EKD. Unmatched junction bases numbered 8, after V lost 1 base and J lost 1 base. CDR3 length: 16 residues.